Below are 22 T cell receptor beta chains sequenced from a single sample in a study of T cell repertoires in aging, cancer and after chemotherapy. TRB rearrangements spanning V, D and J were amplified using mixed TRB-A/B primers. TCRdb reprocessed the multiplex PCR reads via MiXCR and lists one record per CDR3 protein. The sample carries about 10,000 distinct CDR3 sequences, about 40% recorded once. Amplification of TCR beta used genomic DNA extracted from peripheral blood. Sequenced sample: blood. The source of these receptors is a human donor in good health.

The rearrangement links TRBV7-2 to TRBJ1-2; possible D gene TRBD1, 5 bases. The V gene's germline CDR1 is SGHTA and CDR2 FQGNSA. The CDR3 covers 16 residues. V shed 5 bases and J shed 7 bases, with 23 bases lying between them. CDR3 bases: TGTGCCAGCAGCCCCTACTATAATCGGGGGGACCGTGGCTACACCTTC. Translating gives CASSPYYNRGDRGYTF.

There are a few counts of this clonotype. This CDR3 reads CASSQSGNNYGYTF. The CDR3, as DNA: TGCGCCAGCAGCCAAAGCGGGAATAACTATGGCTACACCTTC. The V and J genes are TRBV4-1 and TRBJ1-2, with D uncertain. The germline V gene has CDR1 MGHRA and CDR2 YSYEKL. The CDR3 covers 14 residues. V lost 2 bases to trimming and J lost 1 base, with 8 bases between them.

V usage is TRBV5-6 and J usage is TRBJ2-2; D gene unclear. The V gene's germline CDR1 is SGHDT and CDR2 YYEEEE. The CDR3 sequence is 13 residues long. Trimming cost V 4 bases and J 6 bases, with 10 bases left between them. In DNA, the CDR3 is TGTGCCAGCAGCCCCATTGGATCCGGGGAGCTGTTTTTT. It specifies CASSPIGSGELFF. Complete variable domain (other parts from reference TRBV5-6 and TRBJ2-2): DAGVTQSPTHLIKTRGQQVTLRCSPKSGHDTVSWYQQALGQGPQFIFQYYEEEERQRGNFPDRFSGHQFPNYSSELNVNALLLGDSALYLCASSPIGSGELFFGEGSRLTVL.

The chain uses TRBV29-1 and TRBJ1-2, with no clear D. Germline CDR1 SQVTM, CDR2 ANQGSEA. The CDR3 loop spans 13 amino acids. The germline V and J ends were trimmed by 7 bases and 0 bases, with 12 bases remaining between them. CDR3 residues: CSAILITNYGYTF. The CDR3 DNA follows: TGCAGCGCCATACTTATTACTAACTATGGCTACACCTTC.

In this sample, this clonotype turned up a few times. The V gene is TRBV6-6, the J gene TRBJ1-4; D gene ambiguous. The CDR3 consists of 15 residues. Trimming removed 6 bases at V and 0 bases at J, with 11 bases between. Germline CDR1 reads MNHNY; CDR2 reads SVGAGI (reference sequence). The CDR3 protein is CASSNTVATNEKLFF. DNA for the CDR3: TGTGCCAGCAGCAACACCGTTGCAACTAATGAAAAACTGTTTTTT.

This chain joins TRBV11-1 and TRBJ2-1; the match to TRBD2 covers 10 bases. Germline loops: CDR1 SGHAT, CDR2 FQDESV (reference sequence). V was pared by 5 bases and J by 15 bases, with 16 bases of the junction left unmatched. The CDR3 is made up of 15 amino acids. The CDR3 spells CASSLSSGGPVDLFF. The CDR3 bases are TGTGCCAGCAGCCTATCTAGCGGGGGCCCCGTAGATCTGTTCTTC. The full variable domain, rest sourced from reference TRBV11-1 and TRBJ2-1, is EAEVAQSPRYKITEKSQAVAFWCDPISGHATLYWYRQILGQGPELLVQFQDESVVDDSQLPKDRFSAERLKGVDSTLKIQPAELGDSAMYLCASSLSSGGPVDLFFGPGTRLTVL.

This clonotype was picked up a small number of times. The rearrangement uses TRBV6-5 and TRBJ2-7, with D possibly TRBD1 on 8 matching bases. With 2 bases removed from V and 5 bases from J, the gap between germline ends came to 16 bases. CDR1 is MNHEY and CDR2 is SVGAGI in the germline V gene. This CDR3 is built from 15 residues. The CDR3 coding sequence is TGTGCCAGCAGTTACATGGACAGGGAGGGAAACGAGCAGTACTTC. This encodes CASSYMDREGNEQYF.

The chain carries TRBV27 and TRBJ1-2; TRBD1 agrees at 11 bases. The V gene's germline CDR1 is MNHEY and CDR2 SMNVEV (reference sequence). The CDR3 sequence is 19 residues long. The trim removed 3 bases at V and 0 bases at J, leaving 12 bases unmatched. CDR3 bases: TGTGCCAGCAGTTTGTATAATCCCGGACAGGGGGCGTCTAACTATGGCTACACCTTC. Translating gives CASSLYNPGQGASNYGYTF.

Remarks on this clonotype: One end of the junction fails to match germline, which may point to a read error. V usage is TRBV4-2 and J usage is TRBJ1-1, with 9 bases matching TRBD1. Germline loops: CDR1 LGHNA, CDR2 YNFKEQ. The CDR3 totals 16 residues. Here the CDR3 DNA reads TGCGCCAGCAGCCAAACCGGGACAGGGATGAACACTGAAGCTTTCTTT. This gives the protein CASSQTGTGMNTEAFF.

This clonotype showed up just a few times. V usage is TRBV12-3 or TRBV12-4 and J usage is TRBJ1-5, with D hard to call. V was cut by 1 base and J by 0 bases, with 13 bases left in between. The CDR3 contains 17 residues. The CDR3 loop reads CASSLGEGLYSNQPQHF. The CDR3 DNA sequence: TGTGCCAGCAGTTTAGGAGAAGGCCTATATAGCAATCAGCCCCAGCATTTT.

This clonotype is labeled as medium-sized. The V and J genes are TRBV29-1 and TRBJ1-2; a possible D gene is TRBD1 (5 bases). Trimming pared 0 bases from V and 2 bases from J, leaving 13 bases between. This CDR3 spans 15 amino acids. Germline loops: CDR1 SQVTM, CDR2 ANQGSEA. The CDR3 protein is CSVEDSGQGNYGYTF. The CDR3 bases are TGCAGCGTTGAAGATAGTGGGCAGGGAAACTATGGCTACACCTTC.

CDR3 protein: CASSASGGQADTQYF. CDR3 DNA: TGTGCCAGCAGTGCTAGCGGGGGGCAGGCGGATACGCAGTATTTT. The chain uses TRBV12-3 or TRBV12-4 and TRBJ2-3, with 11 bases identical to TRBD2. V was clipped by 5 bases and J by 6 bases; unmatched bases: 7. The CDR3 length is 15 residues.

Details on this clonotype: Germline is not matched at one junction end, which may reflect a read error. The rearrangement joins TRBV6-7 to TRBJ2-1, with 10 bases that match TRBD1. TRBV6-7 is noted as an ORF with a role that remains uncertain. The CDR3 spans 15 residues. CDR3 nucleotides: TGTGCCAGCAGCCACCGACAGGGGGCGCACAATGAGAAGTTCTTC. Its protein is CASSHRQGAHNEKFF.

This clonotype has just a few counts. CDR3 coding DNA: TGTGCCAGCAGTGATGGGACACTCAGTAAACTCAATCAGCCCCAGCATTTT. Translation: CASSDGTLSKLNQPQHF. This chain links TRBV12-3 or TRBV12-4 with TRBJ1-5, with D maybe TRBD1 (6 bases). Trimming took 5 bases from V and 3 from J, leaving 20 bases between them. This CDR3 contains 17 residues.

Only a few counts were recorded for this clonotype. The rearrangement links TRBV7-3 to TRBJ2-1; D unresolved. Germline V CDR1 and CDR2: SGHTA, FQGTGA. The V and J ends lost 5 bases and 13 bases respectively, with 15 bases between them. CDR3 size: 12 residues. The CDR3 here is CASSQSGYKQFF. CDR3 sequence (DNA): TGTGCCAGCAGCCAGTCCGGGTACAAACAGTTCTTC.

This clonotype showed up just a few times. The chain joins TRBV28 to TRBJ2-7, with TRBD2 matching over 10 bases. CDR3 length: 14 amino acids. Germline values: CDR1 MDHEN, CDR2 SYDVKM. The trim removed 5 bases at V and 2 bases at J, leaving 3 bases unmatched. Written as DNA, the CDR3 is TGTGCCAGCAGTCGGACTAGCGGCACCTACGAGCAGTACGTC. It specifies CASSRTSGTYEQYV.

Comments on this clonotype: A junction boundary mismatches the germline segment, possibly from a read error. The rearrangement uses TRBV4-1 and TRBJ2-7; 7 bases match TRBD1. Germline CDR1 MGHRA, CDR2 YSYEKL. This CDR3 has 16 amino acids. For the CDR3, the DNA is TGTGCCAGCAGCCAAGTCTCTGCAGGGGGTTTACACGAGCAGTACTTC. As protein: CASSQVSAGGLHEQYF.

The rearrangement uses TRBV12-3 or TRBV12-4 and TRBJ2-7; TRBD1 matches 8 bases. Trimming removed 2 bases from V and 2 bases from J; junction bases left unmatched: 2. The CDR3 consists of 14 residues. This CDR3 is CASSLQGATYEQYF. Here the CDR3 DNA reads TGTGCCAGCAGTTTACAGGGGGCAACCTACGAGCAGTACTTC.

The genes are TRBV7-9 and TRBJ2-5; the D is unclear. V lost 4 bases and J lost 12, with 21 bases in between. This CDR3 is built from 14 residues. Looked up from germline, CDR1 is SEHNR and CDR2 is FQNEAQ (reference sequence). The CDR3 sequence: CASSYDADLSNKYF. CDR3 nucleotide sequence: TGTGCCAGCAGCTATGACGCGGACCTTAGTAATAAGTACTTC.

The CDR3 DNA follows: TGTGCCAGCAGCTACAGGGCGGGGACCGGGGAGCTGTTTTTT. This codes for CASSYRAGTGELFF. V gene TRBV5-6 combines with J gene TRBJ2-2; D is perhaps TRBD1 or TRBD2 (6 bases each). This CDR3 has 14 residues. V was trimmed by 3 bases and J by 5 bases, leaving 11 bases between them. Germline V gene data show CDR1 as SGHDT and CDR2 as YYEEEE.

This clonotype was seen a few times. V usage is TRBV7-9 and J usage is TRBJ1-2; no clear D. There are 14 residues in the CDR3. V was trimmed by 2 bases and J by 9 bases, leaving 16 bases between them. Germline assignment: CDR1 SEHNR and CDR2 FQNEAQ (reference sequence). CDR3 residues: CASSLSFQRFSYTF. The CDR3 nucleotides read TGTGCCAGCAGCTTAAGCTTCCAGCGTTTCAGCTACACCTTC.

Here the CDR3 reads CSARDLGGPRGQPQHF. The DNA of the CDR3 is TGCAGTGCTAGAGATCTCGGGGGACCTCGAGGTCAGCCCCAGCATTTT. J is TRBJ1-5 and V is TRBV20-1, with D possibly matching TRBD1 (5 bases). The germline V gene has CDR1 DFQATT and CDR2 SNEGSKA (reference sequence). V shed 0 bases and J shed 6 bases, with 18 bases lying between them. There are 16 residues in the CDR3.